The TCR beta chain under discussion was sequenced for a study of blood T cell repertoires in COVID-19. Data came from immunoSEQ multiplex PCR; TCRdb stores just in-frame clones and leaves some out. The sample lists 200,000 to 250,000 clones; around 89% were seen once. This TCR was sampled from a woman between 25 and 40 years old who had recovered from COVID-19. The sequenced sample consisted of PBMCs or T cells enriched from blood (not recorded which).

CDR3 DNA: TGTGCCAGCAGTCGACCGGGACAGGGGGCGCCGGCCGGGGAGCTGTTTTTT. Amino acids: CASSRPGQGAPAGELFF. The V call is TRBV28, the J call TRBJ2-2; 12 nucleotides align to TRBD1. The V gene end was trimmed by 5 bases and the J gene end by 6 bases; junction bases not matched to a gene: 10. CDR1 and CDR2 (germline): MDHEN, SYDVKM. The CDR3 spans 17 residues.